This T cell receptor beta chain was recorded in a study of cytomegalovirus exposure and HLA in healthy donors. Study-level points and caveats: The study assumed roughly uniform donor sequencing depth for presence/absence analyses.

Both 60 Vbeta primers and 13 Jbeta primers went into the PCR. Repertoires were generated with immunoSEQ multiplex PCR, while TCRdb's copy carries only in-frame clones and drops some. In the table there are roughly 190,000 clones, about 83% of which are singletons. Germline CDR1 is SGHDN and CDR2 is FVKESK. The CDR3 has 15 amino acids. Trimming removed 4 bases from V and 5 bases from J; junction bases left unmatched: 9. Turning to this clone: Its antigen is undetermined.

Sequencing was carried out using PBMCs. The J gene is TRBJ1-1, the V gene TRBV14; 8 bases agree with TRBD1. This receptor was taken from a female donor in good health and CMV-seronegative. CDR3: CASSPRTGRGTEAFF. The CDR3 DNA sequence: TGTGCCAGCAGCCCTCGGACAGGGCGAGGGACTGAAGCTTTCTTT. The variable domain in full, with the rest retrieved from reference TRBV14 and TRBJ1-1, is EAGVTQFPSHSVIEKGQTVTLRCDPISGHDNLYWYRRVMGKEIKFLLHFVKESKQDESGMPNNRFLAERTGGTYSTLKVQPAELEDSGVYFCASSPRTGRGTEAFFGQGTRLTVV.